This TCR beta chain was sequenced in a study of T-cell reconstitution after alpha-beta-depleted transplantation in children. Study-level findings and limits: Reports say that about two months after transplant, the alpha-beta T cells came out of several hundred graft clones that had expanded.

The CDR3 runs 14 residues. Trimming removed 7 bases at V and 6 bases at J, with 18 bases between. Germline CDR1 and CDR2: SQVTM and ANQGSEA. Preparation of the TCRbeta library was carried out with unique molecular identifiers. TCRdb re-analysed the PCR reads in MiXCR, keeping a single row per CDR3 protein. The sample carries tens of thousands of distinct CDR3 sequences, roughly 6% recorded once. In this sample, this clonotype turned up many times. Its target is not known. The sequencing here drew on PBMCs, mostly from graft donor cells, taken 180 days after TCRalphabeta/CD19-depleted stem cell transplant. This chain joins TRBV29-1 and TRBJ2-2; D gene unclear. This clonotype was obtained from a male patient between 5 and 17 years old who had a stem cell transplant for acute myeloid leukemia, so the T cells may come from the graft donor. The CDR3 DNA sequence: TGCAGCGCTGCAGGATTAGTCCCCCCCGGGGAGCTGTTTTTT. Protein product: CSAAGLVPPGELFF.